These T cell receptor beta chains were read from a single sample in a study of CD8+ T cells in alopecia areata. Here immunoSEQ multiplex PCR was the method, and the copy in TCRdb shows in-frame clones only, minus some. The table has roughly 280,000 clones, around 64% seen once. Sequences were derived from CD4+ T cells sorted from blood, sampled around week 52, from a patient treated with tofacitinib. The receptors stem from a human donor with alopecia areata. Each CDR3 is given with its conserved first and last residue. The order of the fields is V gene, D gene, clone size, CDR3 length, CDR3 protein. D genes are given only for firm matches. Size tells how often a clone was seen (once, few, many) or the class of an expanded clone, and some rows leave it out.

>TRBV4-2|-|few|16
CASSHFGGDSTDTQYF
>TRBV5-6|-|-|14
CASSLVKVEGGYTF
>TRBV9|-|-|13
CASSVAGGNTIYF
>TRBV19|-|-|14
CASSILGGLQPQHF
>TRBV12-5|-|few|12
CASAPGPYEQYF
>TRBV5-1|-|few|15
CASSLDVVGGNVLTF
>TRBV2|-|-|12
CASSGANTEAFF
>TRBV29-1|TRBD2|-|16
CSVAGGFKSSYNEQFF
>TRBV9|-|few|13
CASSVVGTGELFF
>TRBV4-1|-|once|17
CASSQDNGQSRIYEQYF
>TRBV6-6|-|-|14
CASSYGVNTGELFF